This TCR beta chain was retrieved from a study of blood T cells in healthy people across ages (dated by TCRdb to the mid-2010s). About the investigation overall: In model experiments, template switching captured about one uniquely barcoded TCR beta cDNA molecule for every two T cells. To track age-related changes in TCR beta repertoire diversity, the study relied on deep sequencing normalized with unique cDNA molecular identifiers. The donors were split into four age groups: young (average about 16 years), middle-aged (roughly 42), aged (approximately 59) and long-lived (more than 80). To avoid experimental bias, donors of different ages were distributed randomly across sequencing lanes. For two donors (one aged 18 to 30 and one aged 80 or older), the study analyzed two additional independent replicas of 1 million unique cDNA reads from the same blood draw.

The CDR3 contains 13 residues, cysteine and phenylalanine counted. CDR3 DNA only is kept here, 39 bases in frame from base 1. For CDR1 and CDR2, the germline V gene lists SGHTA and FQGNSA. Donors were 30 to 45 systemically healthy Caucasian individuals from Russia aged roughly 6 to 90 years. Each donor gave roughly 9 milliliters of peripheral blood, drawn into EDTA-treated Vacutainer tubes. PBMCs were isolated by Ficoll-Paque density-gradient centrifugation, with at least 6 million obtained per sample. Total RNA, at least 6 micrograms per sample, was extracted from PBMCs with Trizol reagent. The percentages of naive CD45RAhigh/CD27high T cells were determined by flow cytometry on a PBMC aliquot from every donor. This clonotype appeared a few times. What this receptor recognizes is not known. One junction end does not reproduce the germline sequence, and a read error may be involved. Library preparation was by 5' RACE. TCRdb shows the sequencer as Illumina HiSeq 2500. A second roughly 6 to 11 cycle PCR used a sample-barcoded 5' primer and a J-beta primer mix. A template-switch 5' adaptor carrying 12 random nucleotides introduced a unique molecular identifier onto each TCR beta cDNA molecule. Each sample yielded at least 3 million CDR3-containing paired-end reads. First-strand cDNA synthesis was performed from all RNA using the Mint cDNA synthesis kit, with priming by a TRBC-specific oligonucleotide. Following uracil-DNA glycosylase treatment, all cDNA underwent a first 18-cycle PCR with the universal primers M1SS and BC2_uni_R. As for the authors' bioinformatics: Each sample was normalized by randomly selecting 1 million high-quality reads, each carrying a distinct molecular identifier. Instead of being binned into consensus sequences, reads with shared molecular identifiers were discarded. MiTCR, run with a Q25 quality threshold and the strictest error-elimination algorithm, handled CDR3 identification, clonotype clustering and error correction. A nonparametric unseen species model with Euler transformation was used to estimate lower-bound total TCR beta diversity. TCRdb reprocessed the public reads (quality trimming at Q25 with fastp, clone calling with MiXCR) and kept in-frame beta chains. A single entry per CDR3 protein holds the most common genes and DNA from its merged rows. These V and J calls derive from TCRdb rather than the authors' analysis. Recorded for this sample are some 640,000 distinct CDR3 sequences; 49% of them occurred a single time. The leading ten clones occupy about 32% of the sample.

The paper's findings and limits, for the study overall: Compared with the aged group, the long-lived group had more naive CD4+ T cells, fewer expanded clones and increased TCR diversity, suggesting age selection. There was a strong correlation between observed TCR beta diversity and the percentage of naive T cells measured by flow cytometry. Total diversity estimates from one million sequenced T cells were considered lower bounds and underestimates. Conclusive comparison of naive and antigen-experienced compartments was prevented by the profiling of bulk unsorted PBMCs. Observed TCR beta diversity per million T cells fell roughly linearly with age, and a significant reduction was already apparent by age approximately 40. The CMV infection status of donors was not known, potentially confounding age-related changes in expanded clonotypes.

The TCR comes from a woman in her fifties or sixties in good health. Sequenced: blood. The V and J segments used are TRBV7-2 and TRBJ2-5; there is no confident call for the D gene. In nucleotide form, the sequence is TGCGCCAGCAGCTTAGTGTTTTTCAATGAGCAGTACTTC. This gives the protein CASSLVFFNEQYF.